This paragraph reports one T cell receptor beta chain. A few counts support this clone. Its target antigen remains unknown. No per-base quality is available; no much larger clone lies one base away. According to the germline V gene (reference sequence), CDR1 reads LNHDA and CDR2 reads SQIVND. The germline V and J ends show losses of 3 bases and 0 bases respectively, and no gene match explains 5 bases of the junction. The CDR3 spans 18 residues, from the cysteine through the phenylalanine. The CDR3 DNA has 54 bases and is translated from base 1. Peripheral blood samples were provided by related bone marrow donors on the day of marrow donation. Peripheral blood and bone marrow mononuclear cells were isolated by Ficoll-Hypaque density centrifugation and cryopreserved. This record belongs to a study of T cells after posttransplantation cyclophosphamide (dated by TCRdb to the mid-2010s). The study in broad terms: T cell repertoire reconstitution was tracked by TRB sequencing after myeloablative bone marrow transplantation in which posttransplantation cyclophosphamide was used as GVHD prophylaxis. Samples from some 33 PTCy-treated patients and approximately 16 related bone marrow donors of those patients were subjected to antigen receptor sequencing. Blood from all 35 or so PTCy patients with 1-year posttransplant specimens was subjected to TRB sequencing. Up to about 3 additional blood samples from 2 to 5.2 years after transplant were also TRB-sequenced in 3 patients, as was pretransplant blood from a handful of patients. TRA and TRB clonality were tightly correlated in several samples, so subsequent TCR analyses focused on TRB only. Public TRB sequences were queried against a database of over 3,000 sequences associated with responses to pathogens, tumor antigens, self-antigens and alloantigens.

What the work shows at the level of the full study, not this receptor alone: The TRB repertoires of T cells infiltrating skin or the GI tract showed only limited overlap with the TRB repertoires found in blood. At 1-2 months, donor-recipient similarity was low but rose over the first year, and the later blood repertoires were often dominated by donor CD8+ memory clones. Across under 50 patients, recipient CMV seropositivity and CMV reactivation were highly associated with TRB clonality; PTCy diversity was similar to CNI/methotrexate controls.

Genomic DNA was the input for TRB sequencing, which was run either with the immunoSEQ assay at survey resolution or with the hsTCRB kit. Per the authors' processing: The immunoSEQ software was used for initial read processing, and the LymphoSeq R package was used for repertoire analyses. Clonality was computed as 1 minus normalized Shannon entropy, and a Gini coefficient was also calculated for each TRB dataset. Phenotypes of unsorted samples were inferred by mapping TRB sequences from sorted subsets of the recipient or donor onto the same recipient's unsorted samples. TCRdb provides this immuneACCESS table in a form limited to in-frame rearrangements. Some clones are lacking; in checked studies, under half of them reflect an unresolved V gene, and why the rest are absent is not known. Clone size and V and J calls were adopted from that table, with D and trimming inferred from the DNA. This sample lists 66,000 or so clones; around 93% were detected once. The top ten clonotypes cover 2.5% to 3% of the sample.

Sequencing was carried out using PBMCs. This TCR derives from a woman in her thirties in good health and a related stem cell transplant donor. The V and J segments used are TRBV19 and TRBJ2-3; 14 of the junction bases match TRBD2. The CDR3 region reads CASSIGLAGGPSTDTQYF. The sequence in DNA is TGTGCCAGTAGTATCGGACTAGCGGGGGGCCCTAGCACAGATACGCAGTATTTT.